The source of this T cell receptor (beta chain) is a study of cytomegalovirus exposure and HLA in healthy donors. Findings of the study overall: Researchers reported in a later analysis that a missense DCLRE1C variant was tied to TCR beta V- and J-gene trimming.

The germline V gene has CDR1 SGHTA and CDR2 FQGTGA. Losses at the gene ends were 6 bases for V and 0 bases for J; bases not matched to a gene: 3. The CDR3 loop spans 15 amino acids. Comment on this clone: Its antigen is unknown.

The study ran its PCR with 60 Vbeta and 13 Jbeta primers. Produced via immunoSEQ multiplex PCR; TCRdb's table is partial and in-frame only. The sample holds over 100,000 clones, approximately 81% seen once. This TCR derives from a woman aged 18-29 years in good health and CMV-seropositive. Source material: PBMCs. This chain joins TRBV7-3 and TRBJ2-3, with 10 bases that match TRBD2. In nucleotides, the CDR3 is TGTGCCAGCAGTCGGACTAGCGGTAGCACAGATACGCAGTATTTT. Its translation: CASSRTSGSTDTQYF.